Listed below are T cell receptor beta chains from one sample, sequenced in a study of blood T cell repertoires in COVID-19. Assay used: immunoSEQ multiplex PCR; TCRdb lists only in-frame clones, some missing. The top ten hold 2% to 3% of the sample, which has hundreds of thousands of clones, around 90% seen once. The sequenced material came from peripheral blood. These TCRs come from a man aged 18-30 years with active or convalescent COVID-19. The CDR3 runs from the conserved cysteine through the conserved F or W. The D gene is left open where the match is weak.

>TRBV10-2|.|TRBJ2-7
TGCGCCAGCAGTGAGTCCGCCAGGGCTTCCCTCTACGAGCAGTACTTC
CASSESARASLYEQYF
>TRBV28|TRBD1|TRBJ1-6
TGTGCCAGCAGCTCCGGGACAGGGGATGGCTTTTATAATTCACCCCTCCACTTT
CASSSGTGDGFYNSPLHF
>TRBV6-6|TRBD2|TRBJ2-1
TGTGCCAGCAGTTACACTAGCGGGCTTAATGAGCAGTTCTTC
CASSYTSGLNEQFF
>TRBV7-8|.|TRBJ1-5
TGTGCCAGCAGCTTATGGGCAGGCCGGGGGGATCAGCCCCAGCATTTT
CASSLWAGRGDQPQHF
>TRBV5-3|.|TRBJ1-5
TGTGCCAGAAGCTCAGGGAATCAGCCCCAGCATTTT
CARSSGNQPQHF
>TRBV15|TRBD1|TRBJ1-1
TGTGCCACCAGCAGAGGATTAGGCAGGGGGACTGAAGCTTTCTTT
CATSRGLGRGTEAFF
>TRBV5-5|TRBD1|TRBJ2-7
TGTGCCAGCAGCCCGGACAGGGTGGGCGAGCAGTACTTC
CASSPDRVGEQYF
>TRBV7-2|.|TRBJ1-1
TGTGCCAGCAGACCGGACAGTATGAACACTGAAGCTTTCTTT
CASRPDSMNTEAFF
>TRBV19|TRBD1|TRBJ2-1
TGTGCCAGTAGTATAGATTCGGGACAGGGGGGGTATGAGCAGTTCTTC
CASSIDSGQGGYEQFF
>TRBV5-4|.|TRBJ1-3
TGTGCCAGCAGCCGAGGGAGGGAATCTGGAAACACCATATATTTT
CASSRGRESGNTIYF
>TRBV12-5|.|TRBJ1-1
TGTGCTAGTGGCTACGACAGTGAAGCTTTCTTT
CASGYDSEAFF
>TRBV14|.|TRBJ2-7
TGTGCCAGCAGCTGGGGACACAAAGGAACATACGAGCAGTACTTC
CASSWGHKGTYEQYF
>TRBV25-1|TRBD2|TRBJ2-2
TGTGCCAGCGAAGCCCGGACTAGCGGCGACGAACACCGGGGAGCTGTTTTT
CASEARTSGDEHRGAVF
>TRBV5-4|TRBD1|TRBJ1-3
TGTGCCAGCAGCCGTCAGACAGGGAGCTCTGGAAACACCATATATTTT
CASSRQTGSSGNTIYF
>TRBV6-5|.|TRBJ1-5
TGTGCCTGCCAAGGGGGTCTTGGTCAGCCCCAGCATTTT
CACQGGLGQPQHF
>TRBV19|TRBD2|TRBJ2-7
TGTGCCAGTAGTATGGGACTAGCGGCGTCCTACGAGCAGTACTTC
CASSMGLAASYEQYF
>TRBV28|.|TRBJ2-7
TGTGCCAGCAGTTTTAACAGCCCCTACGAGCAGTACTTC
CASSFNSPYEQYF
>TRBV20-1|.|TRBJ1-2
TGCAGCCTCCCTTTCGGCTACACCTTC
CSLPFGYTF
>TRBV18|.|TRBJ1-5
TGTGCCAGCTCACCGTCGGATCAGCCCCAGCATTTT
CASSPSDQPQHF
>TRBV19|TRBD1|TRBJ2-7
TGTGCCAGTAGTATTGCAGGGGGCGGCGAGCAGTACTTC
CASSIAGGGEQYF
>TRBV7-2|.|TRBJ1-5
TGTGCCAGCAACGTACAGGGCATGAGCAATCAGCCCCAGCATTTT
CASNVQGMSNQPQHF
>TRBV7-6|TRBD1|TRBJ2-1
TGTGCCAGCAGCGACGGACAGGGGGCCGATGAGCAGTTCTTC
CASSDGQGADEQFF
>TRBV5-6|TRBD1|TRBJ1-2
TGTGCCAGCAGCCCCGGACAGGGAGAGAGGTTTTCGGCTAACTATGGCTACACCTTC
CASSPGQGERFSANYGYTF
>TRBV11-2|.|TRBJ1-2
TGTGCCAGCAGCTTAAGTCTCCGCTCAGTCATCTATGGCTACACCTTC
CASSLSLRSVIYGYTF